Below are 25 T cell receptor beta chains sequenced from a single sample in a study of blood T cell repertoires in COVID-19. This table comes from immunoSEQ multiplex PCR, and its TCRdb copy is limited to in-frame clones, with some not included. The sample lists approximately 100,000 clones, under 85% seen once, with around a quarter in the top ten. Sequenced material: peripheral blood. The source is a man between 65 and 85 years old with acute or convalescent COVID-19.

The J gene is TRBJ2-1, the V gene TRBV24-1, with TRBD2 identical over 9 bases. The ends lost 1 base at V and 11 bases at J; junction bases unmatched: 11. The germline V gene encodes CDR1 KGHDR and CDR2 SFDVKD. The CDR3 runs 16 residues. For the CDR3, the DNA is TGTGCCACCAGTGATTTAGTTAGCGGGAGTTCCCAGAAGCAGTTCTTC. Protein product: CATSDLVSGSSQKQFF.

The chain is built from TRBV24-1 and TRBJ2-7, with 9 bases identical to TRBD1. V was pared by 4 bases and J by 0 bases, with 6 bases of the junction left unmatched. The CDR3 is 16 residues long. In germline, CDR1 is KGHDR, CDR2 SFDVKD. The CDR3 region is CATSDPGQGDSYEQYF. CDR3 bases: TGTGCCACCAGTGACCCGGGACAGGGCGACTCCTACGAGCAGTACTTC.

The chain combines TRBV3-1 (or the pseudogene TRBV3-2) with TRBJ1-6; no clear D gene. Trimming removed 2 bases from V and 2 bases from J, with 4 bases in between. The CDR3 sequence is 14 residues long. Looked up from germline, CDR1 is LGHDT and CDR2 is YNNKEL (reference sequence). Here the CDR3 reads CASSQTAYNSPLHF. The CDR3 bases are TGTGCCAGCAGCCAAACAGCCTATAATTCACCCCTCCACTTT.

This chain links TRBV11-3 with TRBJ1-1; D not certain. Germline V gives CDR1 SGHNT, CDR2 YENEEA. This CDR3 is 13 amino acids long. Trimming stripped 5 bases from V and 3 bases from J, with 10 bases between. This CDR3 reads CASSLTRDTEAFF. The CDR3 DNA reads as TGTGCCAGCAGCCTTACACGGGACACTGAAGCTTTCTTT.

The rearrangement joins TRBV5-1 to TRBJ2-5; 9 bases agree with TRBD1. CDR3 length: 15 residues. J was trimmed by 3 bases and V by 2 bases; bases with no gene match: 5. Germline loops: CDR1 SGHRS, CDR2 YFSETQ. The CDR3 is CASSLEGTGKETQYF. The DNA of the CDR3 is TGCGCCAGCAGCTTAGAGGGGACAGGGAAAGAGACCCAGTACTTC.

This clone was counted once. This sample also contains other DNA sequences that code for the same CDR3. J is TRBJ2-7 and V is TRBV4-2; D is unclear. Trimming pared 1 base from V and 2 bases from J, leaving 6 bases between. The germline V gene has CDR1 LGHNA and CDR2 YNFKEQ. The CDR3 runs to 13 residues. The CDR3 nucleotides are TGTGCCAGCAGCCAAGCAGAGGCCTACGAGCAGTACTTC. This encodes CASSQAEAYEQYF.

The J gene is TRBJ2-5, the V gene TRBV2; possibly TRBD2 for D (6 bases). This CDR3 region has 13 residues. Germline loops: CDR1 SNHLY, CDR2 FYNNEI. Deletions cut 7 bases from V and 1 base from J, with 10 bases between. The CDR3: CASMGRTQETQYF. The CDR3 coding sequence is TGTGCCAGCATGGGGAGGACCCAAGAGACCCAGTACTTC.

This chain links TRBV6-4 with TRBJ2-7; tentatively, D is TRBD2 (6 bases). CDR1 and CDR2 (germline): MRHNA, SNTAGT. The CDR3 spans 15 residues. The V end was cut by 6 bases, the J end by 7 bases, with 22 bases between. The CDR3 sequence is CASRRLDRGLGEQYF. The CDR3 region has the DNA TGTGCCAGCAGGAGACTAGACCGTGGATTAGGGGAGCAGTACTTC.

The chain uses TRBV7-9 and TRBJ1-2; no reliable D call. V gave up 1 base and J gave up 6 bases, with 9 bases separating them. The germline CDR1 and CDR2 sequences are SEHNR and FQNEAQ (reference sequence). This CDR3 region has 13 residues. The CDR3 DNA reads as TGTGCCAGCAGCTTAGAATCAGAGGATGGCTACACCTTC. This gives the protein CASSLESEDGYTF.

The chain combines TRBV5-4 with TRBJ1-6; D gene uncertain. This CDR3 spans 15 amino acids. Looked up from germline, CDR1 is SGHNT and CDR2 is YYREEE (reference sequence). V gave up 4 bases and J gave up 7 bases, with 15 bases separating them. This CDR3 reads CASSPEGIGNSPLHF. The CDR3 DNA reads TGTGCCAGCAGCCCGGAGGGAATAGGGAATTCACCCCTCCACTTT.

The chain employs TRBV15 and TRBJ2-1; 10 nucleotides match TRBD2. CDR3 length: 18 amino acids. Trimming removed 8 bases from V and 4 bases from J; junction bases left unmatched: 17. Germline V CDR1 and CDR2: LNHNV, YYDKDF (reference sequence). The DNA for the CDR3 is TGTGCCACCGGAGACCCTAGCGGGAGTAGGCGACGATACAATGAGCAGTTCTTC. It encodes CATGDPSGSRRRYNEQFF. The variable domain in full, with the rest retrieved from reference TRBV15 and TRBJ2-1, is DAMVIQNPRYQVTQFGKPVTLSCSQTLNHNVMYWYQQKSSQAPKLLFHYYDKDFNNEADTPDNFQSRRPNTSFCFLDIRSPGLGDTAMYLCATGDPSGSRRRYNEQFFGPGTRLTVL.

This clone was found a few times. The rearrangement links TRBV5-4 to TRBJ1-6; 10 nucleotides agree with TRBD1. V dropped 4 bases and J dropped 0; count of bases not matched to a gene: 7. The CDR3 is 18 residues long. Per the germline V gene, CDR1 is SGHNT and CDR2 is YYREEE (reference sequence). Here the CDR3 reads CASSSPGQGNSYNSPLHF. As DNA, the CDR3 is TGTGCCAGCAGCAGCCCGGGACAGGGGAACTCCTATAATTCACCCCTCCACTTT.

This chain connects TRBV27 to TRBJ1-4, with 7 bases matching TRBD1. The germline V gene has CDR1 MNHEY and CDR2 SMNVEV (reference sequence). The CDR3 covers 14 residues. V dropped 7 bases and J dropped 6; count of bases not matched to a gene: 8. Here the CDR3 reads CASTNRQGDEKLFF. The CDR3 bases are TGTGCCAGCACCAATAGACAGGGCGATGAAAAACTGTTTTTT. Full variable domain (rest looked up from reference TRBV27 and TRBJ1-4): EAQVTQNPRYLITVTGKKLTVTCSQNMNHEYMSWYRQDPGLGLRQIYYSMNVEVTDKGDVPEGYKVSRKEKRNFPLILESPSPNQTSLYFCASTNRQGDEKLFFGSGTQLSVL.

The rearrangement uses TRBV3-1 (or the pseudogene TRBV3-2) and TRBJ1-5; TRBD1 matches 10 bases. Germline V gene data show CDR1 as LGHDT and CDR2 as YNNKEL (reference sequence). After removal of 6 bases from V and 3 bases from J, the junction contained 8 bases not matched to a gene. This CDR3 has 16 amino acids. The CDR3 nucleotides are TGTGCCAGCAGTCTCGGGACAGGGGTTTTCAATCAGCCCCAGCATTTT. Its protein is CASSLGTGVFNQPQHF.

The rearrangement joins TRBV5-1 to TRBJ1-2, with D possibly being TRBD1 (5 bases). Trimming cost V 3 bases and J 8 bases, with 11 bases left between them. Germline assignment: CDR1 SGHRS and CDR2 YFSETQ. CDR3 length equals 12 residues. This CDR3 is CASSSTVDGYTF. CDR3 nucleotides: TGCGCCAGCAGCTCGACAGTGGACGGCTACACCTTC.

The rearrangement links TRBV6-4 to TRBJ1-2, with D possibly TRBD1 on 5 matching bases. The germline CDR1 and CDR2 sequences are MRHNA and SNTAGT. The CDR3 is made up of 15 amino acids. Trimming removed 0 bases from V and 8 bases from J, with 16 bases in between. The chain's CDR3 is CASSDSIWGGGGYTF. The CDR3 nucleotides are TGTGCCAGCAGTGACTCGATTTGGGGGGGAGGAGGCTACACCTTC.

This clone was counted a few times. This chain uses TRBV24-1 with TRBJ2-3; TRBD1 is a possible D gene (6 bases). Deletions cut 6 bases from V and 3 bases from J, with 15 bases between. Germline V gene lookup returns CDR1 KGHDR and CDR2 SFDVKD. This CDR3 comprises 15 residues. The CDR3 coding sequence is TGTGCCACCAGTCGTCCTCTTACAGGGACAGATACGCAGTATTTT. As protein: CATSRPLTGTDTQYF.

The chain joins TRBV7-2 to TRBJ1-4, with TRBD1 identical over 9 bases. Germline V gene sequence: CDR1 SGHTA, CDR2 FQGNSA. The junction had 8 bases not matched to a gene; V was cut back by 4 bases and J by 8 bases. This CDR3 comprises 15 residues. The CDR3 nucleotides read TGTGCCAGCAGCTCCACAGGGGGCCTGAACGAAAAACTGTTTTTT. The encoded protein is CASSSTGGLNEKLFF.

In its sample, this clone was seen once. V and J are TRBV5-8 and TRBJ1-1; D perhaps matches TRBD1 (6 bases). This CDR3 comprises 16 residues. V was shortened by 0 bases and J by 4 bases, with 16 bases between the two germline ends. Germline loops: CDR1 SGHTS, CDR2 YDEGEE. CDR3: CASSLAAGAGATEAFF. The DNA for the CDR3 is TGTGCCAGCAGCTTGGCCGCGGGGGCAGGGGCCACTGAAGCTTTCTTT.

The rearrangement links TRBV6-6 to TRBJ1-3; 8 bases are shared with TRBD1. The V segment lost 7 bases and the J segment 4 bases; nucleotides outside the gene matches: 9. This CDR3 contains 15 residues. Germline V gene lookup returns CDR1 MNHNY and CDR2 SVGAGI (reference sequence). The CDR3 spells CASNTPGTGGNTIYF. DNA for the CDR3: TGTGCCAGCAACACCCCCGGGACAGGAGGAAACACCATATATTTT.

The rearrangement joins TRBV5-4 to TRBJ2-3; D possibly corresponds to TRBD2 (7 bases). Germline CDR1 SGHNT, CDR2 YYREEE (reference sequence). This CDR3 contains 15 residues. V gave up 1 base and J gave up 1 base, with 10 bases separating them. The CDR3 loop reads CASSLLGGGTDTQYF. CDR3 in DNA: TGTGCCAGCAGCTTGCTAGGGGGGGGCACAGATACGCAGTATTTT.

This clone was seen a few times. The J gene is TRBJ2-3, the V gene TRBV10-3; 7 bases agree with TRBD2. Germline CDR1 is ENHRY and CDR2 is SYGVKD. V shed 5 bases and J 2 bases; nucleotides not matched to a gene: 1. This CDR3 is 13 amino acids long. This chain's CDR3 is CAISRDYTDTQYF. CDR3 bases: TGTGCCATCAGTCGGGACTACACAGATACGCAGTATTTT.

The chain joins TRBV9 to TRBJ2-1; 9 positions match TRBD2. The CDR3 covers 17 residues. The germline V gene encodes CDR1 SGDLS and CDR2 YYNGEE. V was clipped by 1 base and J by 7 bases; unmatched bases: 12. CDR3 bases: TGTGCCAGCAGCGTACAAGAGATAGCGGGAGTTGTGAATGAGCAGTTCTTC. As protein: CASSVQEIAGVVNEQFF.

This clone has just one count. CDR3 sequence reads: CASSPPSGSSDTQYF. CDR3 DNA sequence: TGTGCCAGCTCACCCCCTAGCGGGAGTTCAGATACGCAGTATTTT. The V call is TRBV18, the J call TRBJ2-3, with TRBD2 matching 10 bases. In germline, CDR1 is KGHSH, CDR2 LQKENI. J lost 4 bases, V lost 3 bases, and 4 bases had no gene match. The CDR3 has 15 amino acids.

This clone occurred once. V gene TRBV7-3 combines with J gene TRBJ2-6, with a weak D call TRBD1 (5 bases). Trimming cost V 1 base and J 4 bases, with 5 bases left between them. The CDR3 has 14 amino acids. Germline values: CDR1 SGHTA, CDR2 FQGTGA. CDR3 region: CASSLRGGANVLTF. CDR3 coding DNA: TGTGCCAGCAGCTTAAGGGGCGGGGCCAACGTCCTGACTTTC.